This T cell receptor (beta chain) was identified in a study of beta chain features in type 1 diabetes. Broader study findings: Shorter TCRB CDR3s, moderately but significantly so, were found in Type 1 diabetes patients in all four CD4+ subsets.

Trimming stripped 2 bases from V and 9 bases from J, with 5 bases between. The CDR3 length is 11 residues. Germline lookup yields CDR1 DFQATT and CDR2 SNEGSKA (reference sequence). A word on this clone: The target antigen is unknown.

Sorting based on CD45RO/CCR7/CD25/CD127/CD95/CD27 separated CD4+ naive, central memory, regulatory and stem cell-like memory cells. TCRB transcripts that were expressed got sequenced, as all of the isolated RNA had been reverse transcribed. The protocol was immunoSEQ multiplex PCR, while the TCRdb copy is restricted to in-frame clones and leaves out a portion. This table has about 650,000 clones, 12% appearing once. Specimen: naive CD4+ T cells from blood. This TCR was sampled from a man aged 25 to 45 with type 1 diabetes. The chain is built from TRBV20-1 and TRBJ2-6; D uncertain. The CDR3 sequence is CSARLVNVLTF. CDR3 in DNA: TGCAGTGCTAGACTGGTCAACGTCCTGACTTTC.